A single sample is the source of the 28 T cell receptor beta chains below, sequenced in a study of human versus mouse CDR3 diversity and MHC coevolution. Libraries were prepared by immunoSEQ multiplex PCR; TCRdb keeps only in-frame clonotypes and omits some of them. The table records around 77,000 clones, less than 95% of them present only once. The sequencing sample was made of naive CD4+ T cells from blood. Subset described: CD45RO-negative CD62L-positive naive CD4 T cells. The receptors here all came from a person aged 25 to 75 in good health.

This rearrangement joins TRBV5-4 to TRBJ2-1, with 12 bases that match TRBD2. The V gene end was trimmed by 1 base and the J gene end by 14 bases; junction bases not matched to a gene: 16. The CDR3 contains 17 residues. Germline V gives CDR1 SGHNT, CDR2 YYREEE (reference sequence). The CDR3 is CASSLSSGGGRLVKEFF. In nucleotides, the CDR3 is TGTGCCAGCAGCTTGTCTAGCGGGGGGGGCCGTTTAGTAAAGGAGTTCTTC.

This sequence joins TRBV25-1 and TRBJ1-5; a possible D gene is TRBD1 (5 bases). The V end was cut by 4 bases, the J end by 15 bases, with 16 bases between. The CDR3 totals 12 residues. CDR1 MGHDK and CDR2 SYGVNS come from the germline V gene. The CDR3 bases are TGTGCCAGCAGTGGAAACATCGGGACTCTGCATTTT. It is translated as CASSGNIGTLHF.

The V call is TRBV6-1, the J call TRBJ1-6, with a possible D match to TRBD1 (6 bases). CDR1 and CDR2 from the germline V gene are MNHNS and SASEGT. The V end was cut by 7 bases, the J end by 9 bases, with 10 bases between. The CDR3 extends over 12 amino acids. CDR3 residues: CASITGFSPLHF. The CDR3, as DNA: TGTGCCAGCATTACAGGGTTTTCACCCCTCCACTTT.

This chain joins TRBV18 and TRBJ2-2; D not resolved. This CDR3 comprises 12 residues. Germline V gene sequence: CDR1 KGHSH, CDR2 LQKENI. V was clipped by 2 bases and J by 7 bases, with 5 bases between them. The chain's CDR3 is CASSPVIGELFF. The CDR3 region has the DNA TGTGCCAGCTCACCAGTCATCGGGGAGCTGTTTTTT.

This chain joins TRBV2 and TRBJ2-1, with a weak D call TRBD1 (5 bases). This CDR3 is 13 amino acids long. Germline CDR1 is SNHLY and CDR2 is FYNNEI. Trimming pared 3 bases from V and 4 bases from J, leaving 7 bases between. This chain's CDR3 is CASSDTGYNEQFF. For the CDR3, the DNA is TGTGCCAGCAGTGACACAGGTTACAATGAGCAGTTCTTC.

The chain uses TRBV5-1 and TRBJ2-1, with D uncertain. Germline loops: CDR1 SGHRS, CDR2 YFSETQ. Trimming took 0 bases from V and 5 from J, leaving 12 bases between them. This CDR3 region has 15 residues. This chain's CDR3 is CASSLGLRINNEQFF. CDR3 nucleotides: TGCGCCAGCAGCTTGGGGCTCCGAATCAACAATGAGCAGTTCTTC. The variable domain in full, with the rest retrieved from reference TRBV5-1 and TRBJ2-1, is KAGVTQTPRYLIKTRGQQVTLSCSPISGHRSVSWYQQTPGQGLQFLFEYFSETQRNKGNFPGRFSGRQFSNSRSEMNVSTLELGDSALYLCASSLGLRINNEQFFGPGTRLTVL.

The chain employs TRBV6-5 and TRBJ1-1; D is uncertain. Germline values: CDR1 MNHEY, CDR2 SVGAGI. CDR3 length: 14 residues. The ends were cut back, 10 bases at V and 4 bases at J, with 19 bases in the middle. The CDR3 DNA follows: TGTGCCACCTTTACTGGCCGAGGGAGCACTGAAGCTTTCTTT. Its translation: CATFTGRGSTEAFF.

CDR3 amino acids: CASVSGTGVETQYF. The CDR3 coding sequence is TGTGCCAGCGTTTCTGGAACAGGGGTAGAGACCCAGTACTTC. The chain uses TRBV2 and TRBJ2-5, with 7 positions matching TRBD1. CDR1 is SNHLY, CDR2 FYNNEI, per germline. This CDR3 comprises 14 residues. V shed 8 bases and J 4 bases; nucleotides not matched to a gene: 10.

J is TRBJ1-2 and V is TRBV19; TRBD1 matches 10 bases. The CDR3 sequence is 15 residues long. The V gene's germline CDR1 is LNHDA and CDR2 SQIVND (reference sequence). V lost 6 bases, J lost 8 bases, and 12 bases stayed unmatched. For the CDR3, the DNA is TGTGCCAGTAGCACGGGACAGGGGCGCCCGTGGGGCTACACCTTC. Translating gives CASSTGQGRPWGYTF.

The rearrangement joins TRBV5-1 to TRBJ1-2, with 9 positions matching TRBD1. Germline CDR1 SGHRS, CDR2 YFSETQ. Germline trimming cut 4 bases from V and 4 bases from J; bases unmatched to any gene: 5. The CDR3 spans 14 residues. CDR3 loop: CASSQTGGFYGYTF. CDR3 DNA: TGCGCCAGCAGCCAGACAGGGGGGTTCTATGGCTACACCTTC.

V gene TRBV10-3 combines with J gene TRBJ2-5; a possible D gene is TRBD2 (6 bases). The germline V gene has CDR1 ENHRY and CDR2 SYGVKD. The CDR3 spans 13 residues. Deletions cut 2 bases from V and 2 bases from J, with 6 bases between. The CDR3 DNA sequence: TGTGCCATCAGTGAGGCGGGGCAAGAGACCCAGTACTTC. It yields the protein CAISEAGQETQYF.

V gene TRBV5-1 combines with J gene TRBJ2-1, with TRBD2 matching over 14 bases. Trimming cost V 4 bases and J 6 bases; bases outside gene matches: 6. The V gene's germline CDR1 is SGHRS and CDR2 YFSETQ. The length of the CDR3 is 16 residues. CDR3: CASSLTSGGARNEQFF. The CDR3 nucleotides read TGCGCCAGCAGCCTGACTAGCGGGGGGGCGCGCAATGAGCAGTTCTTC.

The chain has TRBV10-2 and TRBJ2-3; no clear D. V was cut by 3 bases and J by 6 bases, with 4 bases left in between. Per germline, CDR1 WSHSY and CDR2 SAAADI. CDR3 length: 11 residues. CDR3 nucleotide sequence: TGCGCCAGCAGTGACAGGGATACGCAGTATTTT. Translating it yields CASSDRDTQYF.

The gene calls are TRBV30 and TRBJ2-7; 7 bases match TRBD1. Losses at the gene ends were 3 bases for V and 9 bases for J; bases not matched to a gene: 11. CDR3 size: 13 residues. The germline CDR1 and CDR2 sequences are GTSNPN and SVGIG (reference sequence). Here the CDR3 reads CAWRPGGTNGQYF. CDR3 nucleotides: TGTGCCTGGAGGCCAGGGGGTACTAATGGGCAGTACTTC.

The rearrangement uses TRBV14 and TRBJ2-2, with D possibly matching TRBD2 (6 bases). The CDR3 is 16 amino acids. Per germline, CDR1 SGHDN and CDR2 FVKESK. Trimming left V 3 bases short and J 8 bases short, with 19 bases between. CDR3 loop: CASSHTRGLHGGELFF. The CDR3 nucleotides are TGTGCCAGCAGCCACACCCGGGGACTGCACGGTGGGGAGCTGTTTTTT.

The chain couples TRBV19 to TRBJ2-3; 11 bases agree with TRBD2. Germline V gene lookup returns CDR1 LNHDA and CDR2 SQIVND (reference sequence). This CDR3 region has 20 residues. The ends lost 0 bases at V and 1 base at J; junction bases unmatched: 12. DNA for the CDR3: TGTGCCAGTAGTATAGATGCTCTAGCGGGAGGTGGCCCCGGCACAGATACGCAGTATTTT. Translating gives CASSIDALAGGGPGTDTQYF.

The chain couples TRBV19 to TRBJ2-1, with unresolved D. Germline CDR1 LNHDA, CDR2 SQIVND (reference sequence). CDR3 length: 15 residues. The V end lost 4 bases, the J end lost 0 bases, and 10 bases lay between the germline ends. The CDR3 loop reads CASSTTVSSYNEQFF. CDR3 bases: TGTGCCAGTAGTACCACCGTGAGCTCCTACAATGAGCAGTTCTTC.

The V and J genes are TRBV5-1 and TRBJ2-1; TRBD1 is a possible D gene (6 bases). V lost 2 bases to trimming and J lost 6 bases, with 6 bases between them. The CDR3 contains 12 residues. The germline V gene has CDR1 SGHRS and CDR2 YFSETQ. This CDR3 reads CASSLGGNEQFF. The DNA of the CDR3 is TGCGCCAGCAGCTTAGGGGGCAATGAGCAGTTCTTC.

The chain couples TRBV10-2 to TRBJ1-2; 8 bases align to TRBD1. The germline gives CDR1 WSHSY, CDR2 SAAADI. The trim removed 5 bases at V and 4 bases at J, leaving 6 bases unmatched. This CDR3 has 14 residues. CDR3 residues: CASSSGGGGYGYTF. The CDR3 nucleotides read TGCGCCAGCAGTTCAGGGGGCGGAGGCTATGGCTACACCTTC.

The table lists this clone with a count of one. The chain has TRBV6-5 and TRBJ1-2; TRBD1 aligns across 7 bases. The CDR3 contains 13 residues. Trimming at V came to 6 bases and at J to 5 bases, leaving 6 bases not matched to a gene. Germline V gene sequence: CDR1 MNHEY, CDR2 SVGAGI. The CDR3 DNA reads TGTGCCAGCAGCCGACAGGGTCGGTATGGCTACACCTTC. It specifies CASSRQGRYGYTF.

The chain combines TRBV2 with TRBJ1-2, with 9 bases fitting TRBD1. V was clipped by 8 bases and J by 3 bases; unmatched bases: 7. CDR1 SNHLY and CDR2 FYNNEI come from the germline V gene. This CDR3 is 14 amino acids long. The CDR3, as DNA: TGTGCCAGCGGGGGGGACAGGGCCTACTATGGCTACACCTTC. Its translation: CASGGDRAYYGYTF.

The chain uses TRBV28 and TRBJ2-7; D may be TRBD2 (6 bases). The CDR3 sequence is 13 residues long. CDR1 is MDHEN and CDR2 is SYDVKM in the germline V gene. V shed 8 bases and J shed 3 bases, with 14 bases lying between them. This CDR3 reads CASHPGRNYEQYF. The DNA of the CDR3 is TGTGCCAGCCACCCAGGGAGGAACTACGAGCAGTACTTC.

For the CDR3, the DNA is TGTGCCAGCAGCCGGGACAGGGCCGACTATGGCTACACCTTC. This codes for CASSRDRADYGYTF. The chain carries TRBV7-9 and TRBJ1-2, with 9 positions matching TRBD1. Per germline, CDR1 SEHNR and CDR2 FQNEAQ (reference sequence). This CDR3 is built from 14 residues. The V segment lost 5 bases and the J segment 3 bases; nucleotides outside the gene matches: 4.

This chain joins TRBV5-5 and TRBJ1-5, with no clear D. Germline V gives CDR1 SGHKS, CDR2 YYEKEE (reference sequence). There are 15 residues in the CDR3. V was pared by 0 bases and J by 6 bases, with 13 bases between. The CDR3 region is CASSLVPGEGQPQHF. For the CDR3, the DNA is TGTGCCAGCAGCTTGGTGCCAGGTGAGGGTCAGCCCCAGCATTTT.

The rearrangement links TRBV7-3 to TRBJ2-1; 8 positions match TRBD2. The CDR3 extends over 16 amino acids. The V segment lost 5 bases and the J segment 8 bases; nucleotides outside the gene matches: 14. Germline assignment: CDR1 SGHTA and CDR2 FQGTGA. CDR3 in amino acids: CASSPMIAGPSDEQFF. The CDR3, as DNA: TGTGCCAGCAGCCCCATGATAGCGGGGCCTTCCGATGAGCAGTTCTTC.

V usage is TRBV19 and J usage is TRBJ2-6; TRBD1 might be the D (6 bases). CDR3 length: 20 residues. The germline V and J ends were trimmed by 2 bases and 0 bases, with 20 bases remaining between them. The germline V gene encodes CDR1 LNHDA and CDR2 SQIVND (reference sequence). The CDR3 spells CASSIRSGGASSSGANVLTF. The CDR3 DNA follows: TGTGCCAGTAGTATAAGATCTGGGGGCGCTTCAAGCTCTGGGGCCAACGTCCTGACTTTC.

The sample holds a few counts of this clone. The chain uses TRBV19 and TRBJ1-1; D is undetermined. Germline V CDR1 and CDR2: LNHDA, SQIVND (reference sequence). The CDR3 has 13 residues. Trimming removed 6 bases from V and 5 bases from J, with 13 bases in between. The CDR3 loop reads CASREGMVTEAFF. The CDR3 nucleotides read TGTGCCAGTAGAGAGGGTATGGTAACTGAAGCTTTCTTT.

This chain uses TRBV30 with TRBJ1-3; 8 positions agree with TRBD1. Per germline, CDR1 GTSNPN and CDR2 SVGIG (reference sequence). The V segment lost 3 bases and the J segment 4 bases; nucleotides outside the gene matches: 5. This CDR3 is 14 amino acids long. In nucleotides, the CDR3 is TGTGCCTGGAGCGGACAGGGAAGCGGAAACACCATATATTTT. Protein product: CAWSGQGSGNTIYF.